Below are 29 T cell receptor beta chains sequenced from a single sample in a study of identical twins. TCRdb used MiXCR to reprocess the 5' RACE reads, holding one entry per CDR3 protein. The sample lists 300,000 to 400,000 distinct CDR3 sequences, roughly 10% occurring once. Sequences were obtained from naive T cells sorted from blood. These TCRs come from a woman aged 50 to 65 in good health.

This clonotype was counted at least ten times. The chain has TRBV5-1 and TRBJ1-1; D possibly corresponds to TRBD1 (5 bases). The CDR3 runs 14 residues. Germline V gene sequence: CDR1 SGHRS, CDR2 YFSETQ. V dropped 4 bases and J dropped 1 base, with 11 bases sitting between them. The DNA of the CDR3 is TGCGCCAGCAGCACCGGGGCCGGGAACACTGAAGCTTTCTTT. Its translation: CASSTGAGNTEAFF.

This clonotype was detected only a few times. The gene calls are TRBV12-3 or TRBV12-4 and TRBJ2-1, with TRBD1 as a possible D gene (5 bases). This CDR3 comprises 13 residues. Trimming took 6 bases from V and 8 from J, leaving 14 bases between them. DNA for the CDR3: TGTGCCAGCAGCAAAGATTGGGGCGATGAGCAGTTCTTC. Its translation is CASSKDWGDEQFF.

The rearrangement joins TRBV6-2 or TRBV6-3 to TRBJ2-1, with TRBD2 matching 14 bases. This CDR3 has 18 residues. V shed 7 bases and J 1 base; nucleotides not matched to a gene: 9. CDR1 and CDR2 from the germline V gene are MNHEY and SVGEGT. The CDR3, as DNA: TGTGCCAGCATGAGGGGACTAGCGGGAGATGTTTCCTACAATGAGCAGTTCTTC. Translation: CASMRGLAGDVSYNEQFF.

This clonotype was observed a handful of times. CDR3 DNA sequence: TGCGCCAGCAGCCGGGACTCGAGCGGGATTCTCACAGATACGCAGTATTTT. This encodes CASSRDSSGILTDTQYF. The chain links TRBV4-1 to TRBJ2-3, with 7 positions matching TRBD2. This CDR3 has 17 amino acids. Germline lookup yields CDR1 MGHRA and CDR2 YSYEKL. V trimming: 4 bases; J trimming: 2 bases; junction bases outside the gene matches: 12.

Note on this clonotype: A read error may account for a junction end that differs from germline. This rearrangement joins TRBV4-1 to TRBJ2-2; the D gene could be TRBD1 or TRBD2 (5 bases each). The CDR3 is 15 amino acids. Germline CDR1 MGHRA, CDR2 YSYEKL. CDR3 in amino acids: CASSQAGSEIGDLFF. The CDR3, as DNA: TGCGCCAGCAGCCAAGCTGGTAGCGAGATCGGGGACCTGTTTTTT.

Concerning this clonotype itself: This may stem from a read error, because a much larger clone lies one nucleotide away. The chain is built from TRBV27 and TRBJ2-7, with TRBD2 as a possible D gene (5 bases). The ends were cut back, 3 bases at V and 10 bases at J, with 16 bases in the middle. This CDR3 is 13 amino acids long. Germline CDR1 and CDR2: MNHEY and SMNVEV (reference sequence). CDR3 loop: CASSFAGTGDQYF. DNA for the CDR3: TGTGCCAGCAGTTTCGCGGGTACCGGCGACCAGTACTTC.

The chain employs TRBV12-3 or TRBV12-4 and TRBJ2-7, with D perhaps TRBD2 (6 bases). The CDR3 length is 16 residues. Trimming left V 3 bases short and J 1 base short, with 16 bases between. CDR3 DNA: TGTGCCAGCAGTTTGGGGCGGAGGGTAGGGTCCTACGAGCAGTACTTC. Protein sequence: CASSLGRRVGSYEQYF.

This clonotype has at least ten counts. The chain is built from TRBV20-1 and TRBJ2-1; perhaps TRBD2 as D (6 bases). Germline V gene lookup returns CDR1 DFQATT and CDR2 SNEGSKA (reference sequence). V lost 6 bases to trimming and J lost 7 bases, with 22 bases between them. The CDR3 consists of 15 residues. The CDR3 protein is CSALPPTRIGNEQFF. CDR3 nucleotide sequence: TGCAGTGCCCTTCCCCCGACTAGGATAGGTAATGAGCAGTTCTTC.

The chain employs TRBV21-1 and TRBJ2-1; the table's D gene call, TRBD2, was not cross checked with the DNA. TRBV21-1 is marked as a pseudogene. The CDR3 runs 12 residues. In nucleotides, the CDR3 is TGTGCCAGCAGCAAGACTAGTACCTGGCAGTTCTTC. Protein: CASSKTSTWQFF.

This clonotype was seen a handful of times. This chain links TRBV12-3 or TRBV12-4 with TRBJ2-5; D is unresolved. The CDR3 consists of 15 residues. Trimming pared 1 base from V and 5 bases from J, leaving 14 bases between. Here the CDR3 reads CASSLGDSHRETQYF. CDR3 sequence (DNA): TGTGCCAGCAGTTTAGGTGACTCGCATAGGGAGACCCAGTACTTC.

CDR3 sequence: CASEEQPSPNYGYTF. CDR3 nucleotides: TGTGCCAGCGAGGAGCAACCGTCTCCTAACTATGGCTACACCTTC. The J gene is TRBJ1-2, the V gene TRBV7-9; D gene unclear. The CDR3 runs 15 residues. CDR1 is SEHNR and CDR2 is FQNEAQ in the germline V gene (reference sequence). V was shortened by 8 bases and J by 0 bases, with 16 bases between the two germline ends.

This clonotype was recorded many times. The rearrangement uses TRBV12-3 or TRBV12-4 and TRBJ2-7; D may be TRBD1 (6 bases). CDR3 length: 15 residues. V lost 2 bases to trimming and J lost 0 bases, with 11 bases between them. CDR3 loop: CASSLNGQISYEQYF. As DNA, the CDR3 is TGTGCCAGCAGTTTAAATGGACAGATCTCCTACGAGCAGTACTTC.

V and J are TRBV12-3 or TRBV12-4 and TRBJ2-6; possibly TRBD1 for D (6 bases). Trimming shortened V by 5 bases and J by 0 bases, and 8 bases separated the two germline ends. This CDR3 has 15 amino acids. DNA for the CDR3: TGTGCCAGCAGTCAGGGGAACTCTGGGGCCAACGTCCTGACTTTC. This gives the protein CASSQGNSGANVLTF.

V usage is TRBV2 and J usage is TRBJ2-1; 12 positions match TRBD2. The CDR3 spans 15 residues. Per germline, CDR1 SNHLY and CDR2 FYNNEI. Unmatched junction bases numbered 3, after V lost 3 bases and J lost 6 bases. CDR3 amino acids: CASSDRTSGTNEQFF. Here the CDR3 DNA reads TGTGCCAGCAGTGACAGGACTAGCGGGACCAATGAGCAGTTCTTC.

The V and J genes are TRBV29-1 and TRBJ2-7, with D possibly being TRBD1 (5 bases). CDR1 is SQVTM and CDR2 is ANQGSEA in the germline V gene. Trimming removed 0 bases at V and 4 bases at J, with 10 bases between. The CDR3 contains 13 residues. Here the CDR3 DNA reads TGCAGCGTTGAAGATGGAGACAGATACGAGCAGTACTTC. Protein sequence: CSVEDGDRYEQYF.

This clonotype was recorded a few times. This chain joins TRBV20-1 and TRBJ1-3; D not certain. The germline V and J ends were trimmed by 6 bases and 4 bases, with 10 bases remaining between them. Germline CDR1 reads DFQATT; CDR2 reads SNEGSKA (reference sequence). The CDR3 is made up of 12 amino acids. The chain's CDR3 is CSASASGNTIYF. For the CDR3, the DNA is TGCAGTGCGTCGGCGTCAGGAAACACCATATATTTT.

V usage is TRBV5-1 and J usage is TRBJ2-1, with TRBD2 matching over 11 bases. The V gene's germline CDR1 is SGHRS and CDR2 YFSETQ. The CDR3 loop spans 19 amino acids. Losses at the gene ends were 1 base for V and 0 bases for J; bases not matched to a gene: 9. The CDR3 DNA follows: TGCGCCAGCAGCTTGCTGTTTCGACTAGCGGGAAGCTCCTACAATGAGCAGTTCTTC. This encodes CASSLLFRLAGSSYNEQFF.

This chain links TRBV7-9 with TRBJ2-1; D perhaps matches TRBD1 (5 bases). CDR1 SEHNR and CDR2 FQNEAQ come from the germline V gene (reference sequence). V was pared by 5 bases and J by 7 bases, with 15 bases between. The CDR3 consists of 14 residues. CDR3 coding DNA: TGTGCCAGCAGCCTCACGACTTCAGGGAATGAGCAGTTCTTC. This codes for CASSLTTSGNEQFF.

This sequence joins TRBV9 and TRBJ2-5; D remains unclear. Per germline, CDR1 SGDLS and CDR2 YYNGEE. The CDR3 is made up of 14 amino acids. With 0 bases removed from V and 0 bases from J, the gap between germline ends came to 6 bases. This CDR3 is CASSVESYQETQYF. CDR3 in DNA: TGTGCCAGCAGCGTAGAGTCTTACCAAGAGACCCAGTACTTC. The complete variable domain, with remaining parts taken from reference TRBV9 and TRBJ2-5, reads DSGVTQTPKHLITATGQRVTLRCSPRSGDLSVYWYQQSLDQGLQFLIQYYNGEERAKGNILERFSAQQFPDLHSELNLSSLELGDSALYFCASSVESYQETQYFGPGTRLLVL.

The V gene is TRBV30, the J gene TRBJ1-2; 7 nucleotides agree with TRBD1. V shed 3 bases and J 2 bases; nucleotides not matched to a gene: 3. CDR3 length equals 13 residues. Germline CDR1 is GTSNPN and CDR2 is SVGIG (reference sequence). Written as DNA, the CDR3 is TGTGCCTGGAGCCCCAGGGGGAACTATGGCTACACCTTC. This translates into CAWSPRGNYGYTF.

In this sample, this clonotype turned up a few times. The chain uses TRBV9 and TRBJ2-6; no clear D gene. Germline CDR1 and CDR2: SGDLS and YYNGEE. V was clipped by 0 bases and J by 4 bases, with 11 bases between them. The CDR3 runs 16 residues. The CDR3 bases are TGTGCCAGCAGCGTAGGGGCAGTTAGAGGGGCCAACGTCCTGACTTTC. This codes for CASSVGAVRGANVLTF.

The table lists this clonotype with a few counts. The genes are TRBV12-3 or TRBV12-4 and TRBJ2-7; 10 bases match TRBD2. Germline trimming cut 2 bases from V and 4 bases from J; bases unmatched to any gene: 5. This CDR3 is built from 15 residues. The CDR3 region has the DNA TGTGCCAGCAGTTTATTAACTAGCGGGACTTACGAGCAGTACTTC. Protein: CASSLLTSGTYEQYF.

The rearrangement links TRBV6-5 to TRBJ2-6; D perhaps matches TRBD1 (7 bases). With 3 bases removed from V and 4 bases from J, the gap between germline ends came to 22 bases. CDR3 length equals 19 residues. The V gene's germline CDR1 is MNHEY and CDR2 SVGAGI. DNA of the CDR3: TGTGCCAGCAGTTATCGATCAACAACAGGGGCGGGAGGGGCCAACGTCCTGACTTTC. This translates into CASSYRSTTGAGGANVLTF.

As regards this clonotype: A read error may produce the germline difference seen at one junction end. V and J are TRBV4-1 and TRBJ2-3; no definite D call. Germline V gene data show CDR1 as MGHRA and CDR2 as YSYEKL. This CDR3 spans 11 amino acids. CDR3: CASSQDGTSRF. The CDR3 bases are TGCGCCAGCAGCCAAGATGGCACTTCTCGTTTT.

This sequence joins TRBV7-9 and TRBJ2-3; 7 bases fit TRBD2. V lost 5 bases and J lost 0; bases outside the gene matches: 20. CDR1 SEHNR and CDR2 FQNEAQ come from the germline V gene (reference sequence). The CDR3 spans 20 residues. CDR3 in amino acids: CASSLKTGTTHLSSTDTQYF. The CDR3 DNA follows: TGTGCCAGCAGCCTGAAGACCGGGACTACCCATCTGTCTAGCACAGATACGCAGTATTTT. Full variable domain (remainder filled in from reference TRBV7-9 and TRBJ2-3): DTGVSQNPRHKITKRGQNVTFRCDPISEHNRLYWYRQTLGQGPEFLTYFQNEAQLEKSRLLSDRFSAERPKGSFSTLEIQRTEQGDSAMYLCASSLKTGTTHLSSTDTQYFGPGTRLTVL.

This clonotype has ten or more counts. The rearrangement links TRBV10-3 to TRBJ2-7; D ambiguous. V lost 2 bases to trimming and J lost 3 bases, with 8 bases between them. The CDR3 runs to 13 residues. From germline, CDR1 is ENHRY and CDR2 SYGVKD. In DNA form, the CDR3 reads TGTGCCATCAGTGAGGGACGGAACTACGAGCAGTACGTC. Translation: CAISEGRNYEQYV.

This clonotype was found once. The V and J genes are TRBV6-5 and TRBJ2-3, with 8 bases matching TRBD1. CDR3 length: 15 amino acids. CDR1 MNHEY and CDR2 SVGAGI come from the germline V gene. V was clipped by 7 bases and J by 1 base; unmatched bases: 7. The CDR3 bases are TGTGCCAGCACCACCCAGGGGGCTGGCACAGATACGCAGTATTTT. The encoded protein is CASTTQGAGTDTQYF.

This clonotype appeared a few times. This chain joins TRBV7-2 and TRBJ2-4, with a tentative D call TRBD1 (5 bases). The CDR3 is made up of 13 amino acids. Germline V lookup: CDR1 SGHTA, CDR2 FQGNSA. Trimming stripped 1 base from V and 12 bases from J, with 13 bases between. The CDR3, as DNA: TGTGCCAGCAGCTTAGACCCCCAGGGCGATCAGTACTTC. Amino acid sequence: CASSLDPQGDQYF.

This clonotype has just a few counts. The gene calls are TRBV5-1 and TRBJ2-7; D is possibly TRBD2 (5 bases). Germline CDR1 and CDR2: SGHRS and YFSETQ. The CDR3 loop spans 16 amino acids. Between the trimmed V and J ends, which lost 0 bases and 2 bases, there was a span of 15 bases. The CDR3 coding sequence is TGCGCCAGCAGCTTGGACCTCTCGGGGTTAGCCTACGAGCAGTACTTC. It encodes CASSLDLSGLAYEQYF.